The 23 T cell receptor beta chains in this list originate from one sample, sequenced in a study of T-cell memory formation after mild COVID-19. TCRdb re-derived calls from the 5' RACE reads in MiXCR, one entry per CDR3 protein. The table shows some 100,000 distinct CDR3 sequences, with 8.5% to 14% occurring only once. Sequencing was carried out using PBMCs or a T cell subset sorted from them (not recorded which). Every receptor here comes from a man between 18 and 35 years old who had mild COVID-19 (a few samples of this study predate the infection). Cell type and time point are not known.

The CDR3 DNA reads as TGTGCCAGCAGCCTCGGGACAGGTGAAACTGAAGCTTTCTTT. Translated: CASSLGTGETEAFF. The chain recombines TRBV13 with TRBJ1-1; 8 bases fit TRBD1. Losses at the gene ends were 5 bases for V and 5 bases for J; bases not matched to a gene: 7. This CDR3 contains 14 residues. Germline assignment: CDR1 PRHDT and CDR2 FYEKMQ (reference sequence).

This clonotype was detected a few times. This sequence joins TRBV29-1 and TRBJ2-1; 7 nucleotides match TRBD2. CDR3 length: 13 residues. V dropped 3 bases and J dropped 8; count of bases not matched to a gene: 7. Germline V gene sequence: CDR1 SQVTM, CDR2 ANQGSEA. The CDR3: CSVEGGEFYEQFF. In DNA form, the CDR3 reads TGCAGCGTTGAGGGGGGGGAGTTCTATGAGCAGTTCTTC.

This clonotype was recorded at least ten times. The rearrangement links TRBV29-1 to TRBJ2-3; D gene uncertain. The CDR3 totals 15 residues. The germline CDR1 and CDR2 sequences are SQVTM and ANQGSEA. Trimming left V 3 bases short and J 2 bases short, with 15 bases between. CDR3 nucleotides: TGCAGCGTTGAGCCGACACACGAAGACACAGATACGCAGTATTTT. Protein product: CSVEPTHEDTDTQYF.

The chain combines TRBV5-6 with TRBJ2-3, with 8 bases matching TRBD2. There are 14 residues in the CDR3. From germline, CDR1 is SGHDT and CDR2 YYEEEE. Trimming removed 4 bases from V and 4 bases from J; junction bases left unmatched: 5. The CDR3 loop reads CASSLSGKADTQYF. The CDR3 DNA follows: TGTGCCAGCAGCCTTAGCGGGAAGGCAGATACGCAGTATTTT.

This sequence joins TRBV7-9 and TRBJ2-7; D ambiguous. Germline V gene lookup returns CDR1 SEHNR and CDR2 FQNEAQ (reference sequence). This CDR3 spans 14 amino acids. Trimming cost V 1 base and J 3 bases, with 10 bases left between them. In DNA, the CDR3 is TGTGCCAGCAGCTTAGGTGGGCCCTTCTACGAGCAGTACGTC. Its protein product is CASSLGGPFYEQYV.

The rearrangement joins TRBV20-1 to TRBJ2-1; the D gene could be TRBD1 or TRBD2 (6 bases each). Between the trimmed V and J ends, which lost 5 bases and 3 bases, there was a span of 17 bases. This CDR3 spans 15 amino acids. Germline V gene lookup returns CDR1 DFQATT and CDR2 SNEGSKA (reference sequence). The CDR3 region is CSAGGVGGVYNEQFF. The CDR3 DNA reads as TGCAGTGCTGGCGGAGTGGGGGGCGTCTACAATGAGCAGTTCTTC.

This clonotype has a handful of counts. This sequence joins TRBV5-1 and TRBJ1-2; no clear D. V was shortened by 7 bases and J by 4 bases, with 17 bases between the two germline ends. This CDR3 region has 14 residues. Germline V gene lookup returns CDR1 SGHRS and CDR2 YFSETQ. In DNA, the CDR3 is TGCGCCAGCTCTTCGGAAATCGGTCTCTATGGCTACACCTTC. It is translated as CASSSEIGLYGYTF.

This clonotype turned up a few times. The chain has TRBV7-9 and TRBJ1-2; D is unresolved. Germline V gives CDR1 SEHNR, CDR2 FQNEAQ (reference sequence). The CDR3 loop spans 13 amino acids. V shed 1 base and J shed 7 bases, with 10 bases lying between them. CDR3 sequence reads: CASSLEDNRGYTF. CDR3 nucleotide sequence: TGTGCCAGCAGCTTAGAAGACAATCGTGGCTACACCTTC.

Only a few counts were recorded for this clonotype. V usage is TRBV27 and J usage is TRBJ2-7; unclear D gene. Trimming took 3 bases from V and 4 from J, leaving 13 bases between them. The CDR3 covers 14 residues. The germline CDR1 and CDR2 sequences are MNHEY and SMNVEV (reference sequence). The CDR3 nucleotides read TGTGCCAGCAGTTTTTCGGACCCCGGTTACGAGCAGTACTTC. It encodes CASSFSDPGYEQYF.

V and J are TRBV30 and TRBJ2-7; 11 bases align to TRBD2. This CDR3 comprises 14 residues. V lost 0 bases and J lost 6; bases outside the gene matches: 4. The germline CDR1 and CDR2 sequences are GTSNPN and SVGIG (reference sequence). The CDR3 here is CAWSVTSGGSEQYF. The CDR3 nucleotides are TGTGCCTGGAGTGTTACTAGCGGGGGTAGCGAGCAGTACTTC.

The V and J genes are TRBV24-1 and TRBJ2-1; D may correspond to TRBD1 or TRBD2 (5 bases each). CDR3 length: 14 residues. V was pared by 7 bases and J by 0 bases, with 9 bases between. Germline CDR1 KGHDR, CDR2 SFDVKD. CDR3 DNA sequence: TGTGCCACCAGGGGACCGAGCTCCTACAATGAGCAGTTCTTC. It yields the protein CATRGPSSYNEQFF.

The rearrangement uses TRBV7-9 and TRBJ1-2; possibly TRBD1 for D (5 bases). The CDR3 consists of 15 residues. Trimming cost V 2 bases and J 4 bases, with 14 bases left between them. CDR1 and CDR2 from the germline V gene are SEHNR and FQNEAQ (reference sequence). Here the CDR3 reads CASSLFGVGGYGYTF. The CDR3 DNA sequence: TGTGCCAGCAGCTTATTCGGTGTTGGGGGCTATGGCTACACCTTC. The complete variable domain, with remaining parts taken from reference TRBV7-9 and TRBJ1-2, reads DTGVSQNPRHKITKRGQNVTFRCDPISEHNRLYWYRQTLGQGPEFLTYFQNEAQLEKSRLLSDRFSAERPKGSFSTLEIQRTEQGDSAMYLCASSLFGVGGYGYTFGSGTRLTVV.

The chain is built from TRBV7-2 and TRBJ2-3; D gene uncertain. From germline, CDR1 is SGHTA and CDR2 FQGNSA. V was clipped by 5 bases and J by 6 bases, with 15 bases between them. The CDR3 has 14 amino acids. The CDR3 sequence: CASSRAIRGDTQYF. The CDR3 DNA reads TGTGCCAGCAGCCGCGCCATCCGTGGGGATACGCAGTATTTT.

This clonotype is termed medium-sized. The chain recombines TRBV2 with TRBJ1-1; D call uncertain. Trimming pared 3 bases from V and 3 bases from J, leaving 8 bases between. Germline-derived CDR1 and CDR2 are SNHLY and FYNNEI. This CDR3 is 13 amino acids long. The CDR3 region is CASSERRYTEAFF. In nucleotides, the CDR3 is TGTGCCAGCAGTGAGAGGAGGTACACTGAAGCTTTCTTT.

This rearrangement joins TRBV6-2 or TRBV6-3 to TRBJ2-1; D remains ambiguous. In germline, CDR1 is MNHEY, CDR2 SVGEGT. The germline V and J ends were trimmed by 2 bases and 13 bases, with 12 bases remaining between them. The CDR3 covers 12 residues. The CDR3 DNA reads as TGTGCCAGCAGTTACACACAACATCATCAGTTCTTC. It encodes CASSYTQHHQFF.

The chain links TRBV20-1 to TRBJ2-1; TRBD2 matches 14 bases. V lost 4 bases and J lost 4; bases outside the gene matches: 9. The CDR3 runs to 17 residues. Germline-derived CDR1 and CDR2 are DFQATT and SNEGSKA (reference sequence). CDR3 coding DNA: TGCAGTGCTACCAAGACTAGCGGGGGGGCTCGGTACAATGAGCAGTTCTTC. Translated: CSATKTSGGARYNEQFF.

The V call is TRBV19, the J call TRBJ2-1, with 9 positions matching TRBD2. Germline V gene sequence: CDR1 LNHDA, CDR2 SQIVND (reference sequence). Trimming removed 5 bases from V and 0 bases from J; junction bases left unmatched: 2. The CDR3 covers 15 residues. CDR3 nucleotide sequence: TGTGCCAGTAGTCATAGCGGGGGCTCCTACAATGAGCAGTTCTTC. Translating gives CASSHSGGSYNEQFF.

This clonotype showed up just a few times. CDR3 residues: CASSYSGAWGTSLTTDTQYF. The CDR3 DNA reads TGTGCCAGCAGTTACTCGGGCGCGTGGGGGACCTCCCTTACCACAGATACGCAGTATTTT. V gene TRBV6-5 combines with J gene TRBJ2-3; D possibly uses TRBD1 or TRBD2 (5 bases each). The V end was cut by 0 bases, the J end by 2 bases, with 24 bases between. Germline assignment: CDR1 MNHEY and CDR2 SVGAGI. This CDR3 has 20 amino acids.

This clonotype was counted only a few times. This rearrangement joins TRBV13 to TRBJ1-3, with TRBD1 identical over 9 bases. Germline CDR1 reads PRHDT; CDR2 reads FYEKMQ (reference sequence). V lost 5 bases, J lost 0 bases, and 8 bases stayed unmatched. The CDR3 has 17 residues. The CDR3 region has the DNA TGTGCCAGCAGCGAGGGGGGGACAGGGTACTCTGGAAACACCATATATTTT. As protein: CASSEGGTGYSGNTIYF.

The chain links TRBV12-3 or TRBV12-4 to TRBJ1-5; 7 positions agree with TRBD1. V lost 5 bases and J lost 4; bases outside the gene matches: 5. This CDR3 region has 14 residues. CDR3 in amino acids: CASSPSTGNQPQHF. CDR3 sequence (DNA): TGTGCCAGCAGTCCCTCGACAGGGAATCAGCCCCAGCATTTT.

This clonotype was observed at least ten times. The rearrangement links TRBV7-8 to TRBJ2-3; 13 positions match TRBD2. This CDR3 has 14 residues. Germline CDR1 is SGHVS and CDR2 is FQNEAQ. V was clipped by 5 bases and J by 7 bases; unmatched bases: 3. The CDR3 region is CASSPGTSGNTQYF. The CDR3 nucleotides read TGTGCCAGCAGCCCGGGGACTAGCGGGAATACGCAGTATTTT.

At least ten counts were recorded for this clonotype. The chain employs TRBV7-9 and TRBJ2-7; TRBD1 is a possible D gene (5 bases). CDR1 SEHNR and CDR2 FQNEAQ come from the germline V gene (reference sequence). This CDR3 region has 14 residues. V lost 5 bases and J 4 bases, leaving 15 bases between the germline ends. The CDR3: CASSPEAGPYEQYF. The CDR3 DNA sequence: TGTGCCAGCAGCCCCGAGGCAGGGCCTTACGAGCAGTACTTC.

This clonotype was seen many times. The chain joins TRBV29-1 to TRBJ2-3, with a possible D match to TRBD2 (5 bases). Trimming left V 2 bases short and J 0 bases short, with 12 bases between. This CDR3 is 15 amino acids long. The germline CDR1 and CDR2 sequences are SQVTM and ANQGSEA. The CDR3 loop reads CSVELAGGSTDTQYF. The CDR3 DNA is TGCAGCGTTGAATTGGCGGGCGGTAGCACAGATACGCAGTATTTT.